The 5 T cell receptor beta chains given below trace back to one sample, sequenced in a study of OX40 agonist ivuxolimab in advanced cancers. Sequenced by immunoSEQ multiplex PCR; TCRdb stores in-frame clones only, minus some. This table has approximately 74,000 clones, more than 70% appearing once. Material: CD4+ or CD8+ T cells sorted from blood, obtained in a trial of the OX40 agonist ivuxolimab. Receptors were obtained from an adult with an advanced solid tumor such as melanoma, head and neck, liver or kidney cancer.

The rearrangement uses TRBV29-1 and TRBJ1-5; possibly TRBD1 for D (5 bases). The V gene's germline CDR1 is SQVTM and CDR2 ANQGSEA. V gave up 3 bases and J gave up 4 bases, with 10 bases separating them. CDR3 length: 13 amino acids. The CDR3 bases are TGCAGCGTTGAGGAGGGGTTGAATCAGCCCCAGCATTTT. This encodes CSVEEGLNQPQHF.

The CDR3 DNA follows: TGCGCCAGCAGCTTACGGGGGGAAGAGCAGTTCTTC. It translates to CASSLRGEEQFF. The chain links TRBV5-1 to TRBJ2-1; TRBD2 aligns across 7 bases. Germline values: CDR1 SGHRS, CDR2 YFSETQ. The CDR3 loop spans 12 amino acids. The ends lost 2 bases at V and 10 bases at J; junction bases unmatched: 3. Based on the CDR3 plus reference TRBV5-1 and TRBJ2-1, the full variable domain is KAGVTQTPRYLIKTRGQQVTLSCSPISGHRSVSWYQQTPGQGLQFLFEYFSETQRNKGNFPGRFSGRQFSNSRSEMNVSTLELGDSALYLCASSLRGEEQFFGPGTRLTVL.

This chain connects TRBV7-9 to TRBJ1-1; no firm D call. The V and J ends lost 0 bases and 2 bases respectively, with 4 bases between them. Per the germline V gene, CDR1 is SEHNR and CDR2 is FQNEAQ (reference sequence). The CDR3 has 13 amino acids. CDR3 protein: CASSLAFNTEAFF. DNA for the CDR3: TGTGCCAGCAGCTTAGCCTTCAACACTGAAGCTTTCTTT.

This clone was recorded once. The CDR3 loop reads CASSVAQLGTDTQYF. The CDR3 DNA is TGTGCCAGCAGCGTAGCCCAGTTAGGCACAGATACGCAGTATTTT. The gene calls are TRBV9 and TRBJ2-3; no definite D call. The CDR3 spans 15 residues. V was pared by 0 bases and J by 1 base, with 9 bases between. Germline V lookup: CDR1 SGDLS, CDR2 YYNGEE.

CDR3 nucleotides: TGTGCCTGGAGCAGGGAGAACGAGCAGTACTTC. This gives the protein CAWSRENEQYF. The chain links TRBV30 to TRBJ2-7; possibly TRBD1 or TRBD2 for D (5 bases each). Germline V gene sequence: CDR1 GTSNPN, CDR2 SVGIG (reference sequence). The V and J ends lost 3 bases and 5 bases respectively, with 8 bases between them. The CDR3 runs 11 residues.